A selection of T cell receptor beta chains follows, all from one sample in a study of T cell responses to AZD1222 COVID-19 vaccine. Libraries were prepared by immunoSEQ multiplex PCR; TCRdb keeps only in-frame clonotypes and omits some of them. The table includes 45,000 to 60,000 clones, 70% to 90% detected once. The sequencing here drew on peripheral blood, taken on day 0 of AZD1222 vaccination. The receptors were sampled from an adult in good health. Each CDR3 is given with its conserved first and last residue.

V: TRBV7-6; CDR3: CASSPSVGTSRNEQFF
V: TRBV4-3; CDR3: CASSQDSAGGNTIYF
V: TRBV28; CDR3: CASSFGMVNQPQHF
V: TRBV3-1/TRBV3-2; CDR3: CASSRSTNEKLFF
V: TRBV7-8; CDR3: CASSLQGNTGELFF
V: TRBV7-3; CDR3: CASSLNPLNDEQFF
V: TRBV24-1; CDR3: CATSKRTGGAYEQYF
V: TRBV7-9; CDR3: CATWTGEGSPLHF
V: TRBV7-9; CDR3: CASSLLAGVDGELFF
V: TRBV27; CDR3: CASRVGGDSNQPQHF
V: TRBV7-2; CDR3: CASSLALGTQPQHF
V: TRBV7-2; CDR3: CASSPTGGQNTIYF
V: TRBV24-1; CDR3: CATSDPKGEQFF
V: TRBV7-9; CDR3: CASSFRTNSPLHF
V: TRBV5-5; CDR3: CASSLFDRVGGYTF
V: TRBV19; CDR3: CASSIVRRPSGANVLTF
V: TRBV18; CDR3: CASSPRGEGGNTIYF
V: TRBV5-1; CDR3: CASSLGASSRNLYEQYF
V: TRBV9; CDR3: CASSVDGVSGNTIYF
V: TRBV28; CDR3: CASSSGGWVLGTEAFF
V: TRBV7-2; CDR3: CASSVNNYGYTF
V: TRBV10-2; CDR3: CASSELPGVNQPQHF
V: TRBV11-2; CDR3: CASSPGTGAYEQYF
V: TRBV5-6; CDR3: CASSLNGKGYGYTF
V: TRBV3-1/TRBV3-2; CDR3: CASSQDLFTGPAPGYTF
V: TRBV10-3; CDR3: CAISEFSQGDTEAFF
V: TRBV10-2; CDR3: CASGTEGGEKLFF
V: TRBV2; CDR3: CASSEQGAPNEKLFF
V: TRBV6-5; CDR3: CASSYSKNRLYGYTF
V: TRBV5-5; CDR3: CASSLTRGYTYEQYF
V: TRBV19; CDR3: CASSHLGYYEQYF
V: TRBV27; CDR3: CASSLYRAKYEQYF
V: TRBV6-1; CDR3: CASSERSRTVRFYTEAFF
V: TRBV4-2; CDR3: CASTPRPGGPTTNEKLFF